The entry below gives a single T cell receptor (beta chain) sequence along with its context. This sample is part of a study of blood T cell repertoires in COVID-19. Across the whole study: T cells, B-cell-depleted T cells, or PBMCs supplied cDNA or gDNA.

The CDR3 contains 14 residues. CDR1 SGHKS and CDR2 YYEKEE come from the germline V gene (reference sequence). Trimming removed 0 bases from V and 4 bases from J; junction bases left unmatched: 4. The method was immunoSEQ multiplex PCR; TCRdb's version includes in-frame clones alone and lacks a portion of them. The sample has 150,000 or so clones; about nine tenths are singletons. Cohorts were assigned according to the clinical history that participants reported. Exposed study participants had met a COVID-19 case within 2 weeks before entry. The chain combines TRBV5-5 with TRBJ2-7, with 7 bases lining up with TRBD1. The sequencing sample was made of PBMCs or T cells enriched from blood (not recorded which). This receptor was identified in a middle-aged woman who had been exposed to COVID-19. CDR3 sequence: CASSLDRGRYEQYF. CDR3 DNA: TGTGCCAGCAGCTTGGACAGGGGAAGGTACGAGCAGTACTTC.